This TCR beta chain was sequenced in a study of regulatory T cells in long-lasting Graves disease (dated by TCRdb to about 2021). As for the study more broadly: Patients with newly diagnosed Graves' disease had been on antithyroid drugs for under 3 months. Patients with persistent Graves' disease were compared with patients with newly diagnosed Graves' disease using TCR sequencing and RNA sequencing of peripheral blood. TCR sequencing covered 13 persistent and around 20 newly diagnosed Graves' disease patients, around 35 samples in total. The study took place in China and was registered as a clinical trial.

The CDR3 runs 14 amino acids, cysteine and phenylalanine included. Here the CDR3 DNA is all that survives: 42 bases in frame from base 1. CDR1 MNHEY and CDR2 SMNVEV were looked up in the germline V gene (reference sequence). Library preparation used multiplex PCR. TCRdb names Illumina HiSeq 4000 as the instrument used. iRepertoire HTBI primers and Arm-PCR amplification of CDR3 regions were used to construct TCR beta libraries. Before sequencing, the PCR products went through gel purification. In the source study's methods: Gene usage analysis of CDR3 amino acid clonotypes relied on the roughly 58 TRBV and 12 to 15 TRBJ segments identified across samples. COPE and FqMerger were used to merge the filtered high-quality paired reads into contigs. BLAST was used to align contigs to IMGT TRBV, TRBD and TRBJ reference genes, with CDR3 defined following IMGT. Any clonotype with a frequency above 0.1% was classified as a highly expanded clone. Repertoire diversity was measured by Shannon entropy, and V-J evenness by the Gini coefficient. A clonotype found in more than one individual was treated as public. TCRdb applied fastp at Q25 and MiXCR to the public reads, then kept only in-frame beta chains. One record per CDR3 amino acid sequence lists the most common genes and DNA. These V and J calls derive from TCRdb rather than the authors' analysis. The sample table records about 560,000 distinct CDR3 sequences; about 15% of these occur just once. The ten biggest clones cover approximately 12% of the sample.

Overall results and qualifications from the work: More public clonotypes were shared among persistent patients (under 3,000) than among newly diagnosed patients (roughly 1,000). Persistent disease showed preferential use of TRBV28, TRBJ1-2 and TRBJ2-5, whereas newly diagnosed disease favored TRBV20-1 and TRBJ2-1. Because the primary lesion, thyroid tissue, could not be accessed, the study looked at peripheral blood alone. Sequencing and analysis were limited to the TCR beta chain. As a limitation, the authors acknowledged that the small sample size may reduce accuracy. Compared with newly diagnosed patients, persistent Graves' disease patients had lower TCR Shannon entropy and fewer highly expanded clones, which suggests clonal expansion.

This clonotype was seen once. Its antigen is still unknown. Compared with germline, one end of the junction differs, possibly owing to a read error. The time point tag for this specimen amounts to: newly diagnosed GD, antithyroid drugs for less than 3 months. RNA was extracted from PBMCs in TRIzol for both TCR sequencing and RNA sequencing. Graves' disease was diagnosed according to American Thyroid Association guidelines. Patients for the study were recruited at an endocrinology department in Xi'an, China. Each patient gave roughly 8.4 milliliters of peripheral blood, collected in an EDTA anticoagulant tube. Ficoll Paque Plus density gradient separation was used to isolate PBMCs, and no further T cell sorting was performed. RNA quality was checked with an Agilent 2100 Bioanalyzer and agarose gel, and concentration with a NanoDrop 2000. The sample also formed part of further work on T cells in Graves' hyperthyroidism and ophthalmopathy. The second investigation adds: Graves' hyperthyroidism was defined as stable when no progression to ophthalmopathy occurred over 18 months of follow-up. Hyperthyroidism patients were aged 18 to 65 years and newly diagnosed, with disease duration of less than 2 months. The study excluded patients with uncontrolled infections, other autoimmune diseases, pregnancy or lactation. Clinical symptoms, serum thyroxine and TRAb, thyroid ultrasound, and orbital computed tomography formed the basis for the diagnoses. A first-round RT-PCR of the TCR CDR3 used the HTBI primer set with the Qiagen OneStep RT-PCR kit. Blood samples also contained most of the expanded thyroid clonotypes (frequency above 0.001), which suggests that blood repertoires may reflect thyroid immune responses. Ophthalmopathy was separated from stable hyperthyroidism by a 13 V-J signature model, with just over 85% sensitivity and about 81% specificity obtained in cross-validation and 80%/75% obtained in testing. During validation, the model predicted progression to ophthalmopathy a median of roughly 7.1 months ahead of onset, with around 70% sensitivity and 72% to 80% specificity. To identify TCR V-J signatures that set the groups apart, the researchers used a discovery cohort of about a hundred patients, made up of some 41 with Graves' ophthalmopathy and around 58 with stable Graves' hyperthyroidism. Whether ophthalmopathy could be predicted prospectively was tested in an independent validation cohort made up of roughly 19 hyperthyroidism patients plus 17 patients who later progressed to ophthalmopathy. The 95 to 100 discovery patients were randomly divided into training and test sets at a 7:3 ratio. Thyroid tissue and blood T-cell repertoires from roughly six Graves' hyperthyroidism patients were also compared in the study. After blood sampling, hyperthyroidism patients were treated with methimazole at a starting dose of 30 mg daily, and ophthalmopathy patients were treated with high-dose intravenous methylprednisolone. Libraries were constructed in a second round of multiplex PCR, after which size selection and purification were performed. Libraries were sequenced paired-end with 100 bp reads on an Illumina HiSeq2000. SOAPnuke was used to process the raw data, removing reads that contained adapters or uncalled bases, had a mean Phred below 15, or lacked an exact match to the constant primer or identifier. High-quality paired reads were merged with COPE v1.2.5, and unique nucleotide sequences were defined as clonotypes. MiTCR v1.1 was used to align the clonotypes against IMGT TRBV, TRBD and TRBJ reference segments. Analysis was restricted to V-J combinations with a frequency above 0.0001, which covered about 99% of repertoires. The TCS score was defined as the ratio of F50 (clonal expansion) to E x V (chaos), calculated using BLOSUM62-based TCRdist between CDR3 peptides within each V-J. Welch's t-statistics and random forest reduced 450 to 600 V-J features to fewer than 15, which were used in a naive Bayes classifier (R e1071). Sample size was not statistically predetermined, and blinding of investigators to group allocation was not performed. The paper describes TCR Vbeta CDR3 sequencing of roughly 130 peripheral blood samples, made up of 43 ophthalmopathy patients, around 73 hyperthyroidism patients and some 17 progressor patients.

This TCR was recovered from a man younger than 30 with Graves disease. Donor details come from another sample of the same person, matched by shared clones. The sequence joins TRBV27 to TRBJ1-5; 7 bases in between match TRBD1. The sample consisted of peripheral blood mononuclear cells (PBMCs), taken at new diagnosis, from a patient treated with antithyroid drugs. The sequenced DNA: TGTGCCAGCAGACTTCAGGGGGGCAATCAGCCCCAACATTTT. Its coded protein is CASRLQGGNQPQHF.